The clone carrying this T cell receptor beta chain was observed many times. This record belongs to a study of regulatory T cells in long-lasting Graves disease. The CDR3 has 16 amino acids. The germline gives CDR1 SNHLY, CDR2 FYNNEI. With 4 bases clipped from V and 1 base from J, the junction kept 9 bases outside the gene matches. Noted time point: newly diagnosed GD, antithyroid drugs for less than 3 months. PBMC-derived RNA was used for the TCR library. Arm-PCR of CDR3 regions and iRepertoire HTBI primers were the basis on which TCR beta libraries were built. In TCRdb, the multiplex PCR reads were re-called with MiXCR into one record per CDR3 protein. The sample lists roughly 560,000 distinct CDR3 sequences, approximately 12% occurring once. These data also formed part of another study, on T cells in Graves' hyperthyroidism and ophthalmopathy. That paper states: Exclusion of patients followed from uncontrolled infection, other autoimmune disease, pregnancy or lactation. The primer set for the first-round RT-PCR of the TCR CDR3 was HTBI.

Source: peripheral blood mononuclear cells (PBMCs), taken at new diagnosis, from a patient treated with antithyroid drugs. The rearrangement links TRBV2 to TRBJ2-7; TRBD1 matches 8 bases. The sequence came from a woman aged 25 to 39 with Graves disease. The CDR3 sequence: CASSGGYGTGSYEQYF. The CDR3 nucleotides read TGTGCCAGCAGTGGAGGGTACGGGACAGGTTCCTACGAGCAGTACTTC. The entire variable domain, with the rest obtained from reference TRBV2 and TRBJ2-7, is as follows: EPEVTQTPSHQVTQMGQEVILRCVPISNHLYFYWYRQILGQKVEFLVSFYNNEISEKSEIFDDQFSVERPDGSNFTLKIRSTKLEDSAMYFCASSGGYGTGSYEQYFGPGTRLTVT.